This passage covers 4 T cell receptor beta chains from one sample sequenced in a study of blood T cell repertoires in COVID-19 (dated by TCRdb to the early 2020s). Libraries were prepared through the immunoSEQ multiplex PCR assay. In its TCRdb copy, this immuneACCESS table keeps in-frame sequences only and misses some clones. Where compared with another copy, unresolved V genes explain less than half of these, and the others have no known cause. Here the sample has roughly 250,000 clones; around 86% occur a single time. Roughly 3.3% of the sample belongs to the ten largest clones. The sequenced material came from PBMCs or T cells enriched from blood (not recorded which). These TCRs come from a woman in her forties with acute COVID-19.

The chain is built from TRBV24-1 and TRBJ1-5; D is uncertain. The germline CDR1 and CDR2 sequences are KGHDR and SFDVKD. The V gene lost 3 bases and the J gene lost 6 bases, with 11 bases spanning the gap. CDR3 length: 14 residues. CDR3 sequence: CATSDRGPGQPQHF. Written as DNA, the CDR3 is TGTGCCACCAGTGATCGCGGCCCGGGTCAGCCCCAGCATTTT.

Here the CDR3 DNA reads TGTGCCAGCAGCCACCGGACAGGGGCCTACGAGCAGTACTTC. Encoded protein: CASSHRTGAYEQYF. The gene calls are TRBV3-1 (or the pseudogene TRBV3-2) and TRBJ2-7; 9 bases are shared with TRBD1. The CDR3 totals 14 residues. J gave up 2 bases and V 3 bases, and 2 bases lay outside the gene matches. Germline lookup yields CDR1 LGHDT and CDR2 YNNKEL (reference sequence).

This clone occurred once. CDR3 amino acids: CASSLGGTINTGELFF. The CDR3 DNA reads TGTGCCAGCAGCTTAGGTGGCACCATAAACACCGGGGAGCTGTTTTTT. V usage is TRBV11-2 and J usage is TRBJ2-2; D call uncertain. The germline V gene has CDR1 SGHAT and CDR2 FQNNGV. This CDR3 is built from 16 residues. V dropped 1 base and J dropped 2 bases, with 11 bases sitting between them.

CDR3 coding DNA: TGTGCCAGCAGCTCTGGACAGGAGAACACTGAAGCTTTCTTT. It translates to CASSSGQENTEAFF. The V and J genes are TRBV11-3 and TRBJ1-1; 7 bases align to TRBD1. The V gene's germline CDR1 is SGHNT and CDR2 YENEEA. V dropped 4 bases and J dropped 1; count of bases not matched to a gene: 3. The CDR3 length is 14 residues. Full variable domain (remainder filled in from reference TRBV11-3 and TRBJ1-1): EAGVVQSPRYKIIEKKQPVAFWCNPISGHNTLYWYLQNLGQGPELLIRYENEEAVDDSQLPKDRFSAERLKGVDSTLKIQPAELGDSAVYLCASSSGQENTEAFFGQGTRLTVV.